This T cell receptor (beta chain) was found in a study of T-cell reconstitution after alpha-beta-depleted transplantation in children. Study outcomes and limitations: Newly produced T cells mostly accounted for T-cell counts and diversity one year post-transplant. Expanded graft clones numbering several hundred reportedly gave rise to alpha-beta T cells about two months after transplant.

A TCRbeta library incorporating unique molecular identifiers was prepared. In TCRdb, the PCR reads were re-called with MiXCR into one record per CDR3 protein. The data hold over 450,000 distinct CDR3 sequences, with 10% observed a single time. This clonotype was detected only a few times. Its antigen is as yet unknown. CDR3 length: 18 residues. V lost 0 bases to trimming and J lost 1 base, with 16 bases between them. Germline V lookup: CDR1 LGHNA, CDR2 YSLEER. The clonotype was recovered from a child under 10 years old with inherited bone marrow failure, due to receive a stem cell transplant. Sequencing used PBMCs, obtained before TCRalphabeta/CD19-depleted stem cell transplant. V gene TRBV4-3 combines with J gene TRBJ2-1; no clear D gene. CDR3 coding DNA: TGCGCCAGCAGCCAAGATTGGGCCTCGACGATTTCCTACAATGAGCAGTTCTTC. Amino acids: CASSQDWASTISYNEQFF.